This T cell receptor (beta chain) stems from a study of graft-versus-host responses after intestinal transplantation. At the level of the study: Grafts were multivisceral, liver-intestinal, or isolated intestinal. Anti-thymocyte globulin was used for induction in all recipients, who then took tacrolimus and steroids for roughly three years.

Only in-frame clones appear in the TCRdb table, and some are missing; sequencing was by immunoSEQ multiplex PCR. The sample lists tens of thousands of clones; 89% were seen once. A word on this clone: Its antigen is currently unknown.

Study-level points and caveats: Declines in HvG clones occurring early post-transplant were associated with peak circulating GvH clone levels. The study found high graft-versus-host to host-versus-graft clonal ratios in allografts of patients with graft-donor T cell macrochimerism.

Germline V gives CDR1 SNHLY, CDR2 FYNNEI. This CDR3 has 13 amino acids. V dropped 6 bases and J dropped 1 base, with 9 bases sitting between them. This sequence was found in a human donor who was the organ donor for an intestinal transplant. The sequencing here drew on unstimulated CD4+ T cells sorted from spleen or lymph node cells, taken before transplant. The genes are TRBV2 and TRBJ1-1; a possible D gene is TRBD1 (5 bases). In nucleotides, the CDR3 is TGTGCCAGCAGGTCGACAGCGAACACTGAAGCTTTCTTT. Translated, it gives CASRSTANTEAFF.